Listed below are T cell receptor beta chains from one sample, sequenced in a study of blood T cell repertoires in COVID-19. The method was immunoSEQ multiplex PCR; TCRdb's version includes in-frame clones alone and lacks a portion of them. The table has roughly 100,000 clones, around 73% seen once. The material sequenced was peripheral blood. The source is a man aged 55-75 years with active or convalescent COVID-19. CDR3s include the opening cysteine and the closing phenylalanine or tryptophan. The D gene is left open where the match is weak. Rows give clone size only sometimes, using once, few, many, or a class for an expanded clone.

d_call	clone_size	v_call	j_call	cdr3_nt	cdr3_aa
NA	NA	TRBV28	TRBJ2-7	TGTGCCAGCTACACTGCAGGCCGTACCTACGAGCAGTACTTC	CASYTAGRTYEQYF
TRBD1	NA	TRBV6-5	TRBJ1-3	TGTGCCATAAAAGGGACAGGGGCAAACACCATATATTTT	CAIKGTGANTIYF
NA	NA	TRBV5-1	TRBJ1-4	TGCGCCAGCAGCCGGGGGGCAGGGAATGAAAAACTGTTTTTT	CASSRGAGNEKLFF
TRBD1	NA	TRBV5-4	TRBJ2-1	TGTGCCAGCAGCCCCCGGGACAGGGGTTACAATGAGCAGTTCTTC	CASSPRDRGYNEQFF
TRBD1	NA	TRBV24-1	TRBJ1-5	TGTGCCACCAGTGAGTCGGGACAGGCCTCGCAGCCCCAGCATTTT	CATSESGQASQPQHF
NA	NA	TRBV6-1	TRBJ2-3	TGTGCCAGCAGTGACCAAAAGCGGACTCGCACAGATACGCAGTATTTT	CASSDQKRTRTDTQYF
NA	NA	TRBV2	TRBJ1-4	TGTGCCAGCAGGACGACATCAACTAATGAAAAACTGTTTTTT	CASRTTSTNEKLFF
TRBD1	NA	TRBV28	TRBJ2-3	TGTGCCAGCAGCAAGGGACAGGAGTTATTGGCAGATACGCAGTATTTT	CASSKGQELLADTQYF
NA	NA	TRBV18	TRBJ2-7	TGTGCCAGCTCACCCCTTAGCCCTGGTACAGGGATCACCTACGAGCAGTACTTC	CASSPLSPGTGITYEQYF
TRBD2	NA	TRBV7-6	TRBJ2-3	TGTGCCAGCGGGAGGGGACTAGCGGGAGTCGGTGCAACAGATACGCAGTATTTT	CASGRGLAGVGATDTQYF
NA	NA	TRBV18	TRBJ1-1	TGTGCCAGCTCACGAGACACAAAGAACACTGAAGCTTTCTTT	CASSRDTKNTEAFF
NA	NA	TRBV5-1	TRBJ2-7	TGCGCCAGCAGCATCCCGACAGCGACTTACGAGCAGTACTTC	CASSIPTATYEQYF
NA	NA	TRBV7-2	TRBJ1-2	TGTGCCAGCAGCCCCGACAGGAACTATGGCTACACCTTC	CASSPDRNYGYTF
NA	NA	TRBV4-1	TRBJ2-7	TGCGCCAGCAGCCAAGATCTACTAGCCGGAGGGGACGAGCAGTACTTC	CASSQDLLAGGDEQYF
TRBD1	NA	TRBV2	TRBJ1-3	TGTGCCAGCTACAGAAGGGGGCTACGAGGAAACACCATATATTTT	CASYRRGLRGNTIYF
TRBD1	NA	TRBV14	TRBJ2-7	TGTGCCAGCAGCCCGCGACAGGGCTTGGCCTACGAGCAGTACTTC	CASSPRQGLAYEQYF
TRBD1	few	TRBV11-3	TRBJ1-6	TGTGCCAGCAGCCAGGACAGGGGGGGCTCACCCCTCCACTTT	CASSQDRGGSPLHF
NA	NA	TRBV21-1	TRBJ2-2	TGTGCCAGCAGCCCCCAGGGTCGGACCGGGGAGCTGTTTTTT	CASSPQGRTGELFF
TRBD2	few	TRBV28	TRBJ2-3	TGTGCCAGCAGCAGGACTAGCGGGAGAGATACGCAGTATTTT	CASSRTSGRDTQYF
TRBD1	once	TRBV5-1	TRBJ2-2	TGCGCCAGCAGCTTACGACAGGGTAACACCGGGGAGCTGTTTTTT	CASSLRQGNTGELFF
TRBD1	NA	TRBV5-8	TRBJ1-5	TGTGCCAGCAGCACCTGGACAGGTAATAGCAATCAGCCCCAGCATTTT	CASSTWTGNSNQPQHF
NA	NA	TRBV20-1	TRBJ2-5	TGCAGTGCTAGTCCGACCGGGGAGACCCAGTACTTC	CSASPTGETQYF
NA	NA	TRBV7-9	TRBJ2-3	TGTGCCAGCAGCTTTTCGGTTCGCGGCACAGATACGCAGTATTTT	CASSFSVRGTDTQYF
NA	NA	TRBV12-3/TRBV12-4	TRBJ1-1	TGTGCCAGCAGTCCCTCCTACCCCGGGGGAGCTTTCTTT	CASSPSYPGGAFF
NA	once	TRBV5-1	TRBJ2-5	TGCGCCAGCAAAGGGAACGGGGGGCGGGAGACCCAGTACTTC	CASKGNGGRETQYF
NA	many	TRBV12-3/TRBV12-4	TRBJ2-7	TGTGCCAGCAGCGAGACAGGATCCTACGAGCAGTACTTC	CASSETGSYEQYF
TRBD2	NA	TRBV18	TRBJ2-3	TGTGCCAGCTCACTCCAATCAGGACTAGGGCGGAATACGCAGTATTTT	CASSLQSGLGRNTQYF
TRBD2	NA	TRBV11-2	TRBJ2-7	TGTGCCAGCAGCTCCATCCTGCGGGGTACGGGGACTAGTCCCTACGAGCAGTACTTC	CASSSILRGTGTSPYEQYF